These 21 T cell receptor beta chains were sequenced from one sample in a study of blood T cells in healthy people across ages. The use of a sample-barcoded 5' primer and a J-beta primer mix characterized a second PCR of roughly 7 to 12 cycles. TCRdb re-derived calls from the 5' RACE reads in MiXCR, one entry per CDR3 protein. The table includes 1.5 million to 2 million distinct CDR3 sequences, about 35% detected once. Sequenced: blood. Receptors were obtained from a woman aged 25 to 45 in good health.

This clonotype was recorded once. The J gene is TRBJ1-2, the V gene TRBV2; D remains unclear. The ends were cut back, 10 bases at V and 8 bases at J, with 8 bases in the middle. The CDR3 spans 9 residues. Germline CDR1 and CDR2: SNHLY and FYNNEI. CDR3 loop: CATSLGYTF. The DNA of the CDR3 is TGTGCCACATCGCTGGGCTACACCTTC.

The V gene is TRBV6-6, the J gene TRBJ2-7, with 10 bases matching TRBD1. Trimming removed 6 bases from V and 3 bases from J; junction bases left unmatched: 8. The germline V gene encodes CDR1 MNHNY and CDR2 SVGAGI (reference sequence). The CDR3 runs to 15 residues. The CDR3 nucleotides are TGTGCCAGCAGCACCGGGACAGGGGCGAACTACGAGCAGTACTTC. Its protein is CASSTGTGANYEQYF.

As regards this clonotype: At one end, the junction sequence differs from germline, possibly due to a read error. V and J are TRBV9 and TRBJ2-7; D gene ambiguous. The CDR3 is 15 amino acids. The germline V gene has CDR1 SGDLS and CDR2 YYNGEE. CDR3 loop: CASGVGPLSSYEQYF. CDR3 sequence (DNA): TGTGCCAGCGGCGTAGGACCCCTCAGCTCCTACGAGCAGTACTTC. Together with reference TRBV9 and TRBJ2-7, the CDR3 gives the full variable domain: DSGVTQTPKHLITATGQRVTLRCSPRSGDLSVYWYQQSLDQGLQFLIQYYNGEERAKGNILERFSAQQFPDLHSELNLSSLELGDSALYFCASGVGPLSSYEQYFGPGTRLTVT.

This clonotype was seen just once. The chain is built from TRBV6-1 and TRBJ2-4; 7 bases are shared with TRBD2. The CDR3 is 14 amino acids. Germline CDR1 MNHNS, CDR2 SASEGT. Trimming removed 6 bases from V and 5 bases from J; junction bases left unmatched: 7. DNA for the CDR3: TGTGCCAGCAGCCCAGCGGGGCCGCAAAACATTCAGTACTTC. It is translated as CASSPAGPQNIQYF.

The chain recombines TRBV5-6 with TRBJ2-7, with 10 nucleotides matching TRBD1. V was pared by 3 bases and J by 5 bases, with 11 bases of the junction left unmatched. Germline V gene lookup returns CDR1 SGHDT and CDR2 YYEEEE. The CDR3 has 16 residues. DNA for the CDR3: TGTGCCAGCAGCTCTACCTCGGGGACAGGGGACAACGAGCAGTACTTC. It translates to CASSSTSGTGDNEQYF.

This clonotype was recorded many times. The V gene is TRBV9, the J gene TRBJ2-7; possible D gene TRBD2, 6 bases. Germline V lookup: CDR1 SGDLS, CDR2 YYNGEE. The CDR3 is 14 amino acids. V was pared by 0 bases and J by 6 bases, with 13 bases between. The CDR3 here is CASSVESPEGEQYF. The CDR3 DNA reads as TGTGCCAGCAGCGTAGAGTCCCCGGAGGGCGAGCAGTACTTC. Based on the CDR3 plus reference TRBV9 and TRBJ2-7, the full variable domain is DSGVTQTPKHLITATGQRVTLRCSPRSGDLSVYWYQQSLDQGLQFLIQYYNGEERAKGNILERFSAQQFPDLHSELNLSSLELGDSALYFCASSVESPEGEQYFGPGTRLTVT.

The chain links TRBV5-1 to TRBJ2-7; 13 nucleotides agree with TRBD2. Germline V CDR1 and CDR2: SGHRS, YFSETQ. Unmatched junction bases numbered 9, after V lost 4 bases and J lost 2 bases. CDR3 length equals 17 residues. DNA for the CDR3: TGCGCCAGCAGCCCTAGACTAGCGGGAGGCAGTACCTACGAGCAGTACTTC. Amino acids: CASSPRLAGGSTYEQYF.

Regarding this clonotype: Since a much larger clone is just one base distant, this may be a read error. V gene TRBV29-1 combines with J gene TRBJ2-5; TRBD1 agrees at 7 bases. The DNA end is a closer match to TRBJ2-1, so the J assignment may be wrong. This CDR3 is 13 amino acids long. The germline CDR1 and CDR2 sequences are SQVTM and ANQGSEA. The CDR3 coding sequence is TGCAGCGTTGTGACAGGGTTAGGGGAGACCCAGTTCTTC. Translation: CSVVTGLGETQFF.

This clonotype was seen a single time. A clone one base away is much larger, so this may be a read error. The CDR3 coding sequence is TGTGCCAGCAGTGGACAGGGGTACTACAATGAGCAGTTCTTC. It encodes CASSGQGYYNEQFF. The chain couples TRBV12-3 or TRBV12-4 to TRBJ2-1, with 9 bases aligning to TRBD1. V shed 5 bases, J shed 3 bases, and the junction held 2 bases outside the gene matches. The CDR3 contains 14 residues.

The chain combines TRBV10-3 with TRBJ1-2; a possible D gene is TRBD1 (5 bases). Germline assignment: CDR1 ENHRY and CDR2 SYGVKD. Trimming cost V 9 bases and J 8 bases, with 16 bases left between them. CDR3 size: 12 residues. The CDR3 spells CAMGLLRGGYTF. The CDR3 coding sequence is TGTGCCATGGGCCTGCTGAGGGGAGGCTACACCTTC.

This chain uses TRBV6-1 with TRBJ1-5; D is uncertain. This CDR3 region has 13 residues. Between the trimmed V and J ends, which lost 5 bases and 3 bases, there was a span of 8 bases. Germline V gene data show CDR1 as MNHNS and CDR2 as SASEGT. This chain's CDR3 is CASSTGDNQPQHF. The CDR3 DNA reads TGTGCCAGCAGTACCGGTGACAATCAGCCCCAGCATTTT.

This clonotype was seen only a few times. J is TRBJ2-7 and V is TRBV29-1, with TRBD2 identical over 15 bases. Germline V gives CDR1 SQVTM, CDR2 ANQGSEA. The trim removed 5 bases at V and 2 bases at J, leaving 10 bases unmatched. This CDR3 comprises 17 residues. The CDR3 DNA reads as TGCAGCGTTTTGACTAGGGGACTAGCGGGAGGACCCTACGAGCAGTACTTC. Residues: CSVLTRGLAGGPYEQYF.

This clonotype was detected once. The chain has TRBV28 and TRBJ1-3, with D perhaps matching TRBD1 (5 bases). V lost 7 bases and J lost 11, with 24 bases in between. CDR3 size: 15 residues. Germline CDR1 reads MDHEN; CDR2 reads SYDVKM. CDR3 coding DNA: TGTGCCAGCACAATAGGGGTATATACGGGAAGCGCCATATATTTT. Translated: CASTIGVYTGSAIYF.

The chain couples TRBV11-2 to TRBJ2-7; D is perhaps TRBD1 or TRBD2 (5 bases each). CDR3 length: 15 residues. Germline V gives CDR1 SGHAT, CDR2 FQNNGV. Trimming shortened V by 3 bases and J by 4 bases, and 16 bases separated the two germline ends. The chain's CDR3 is CASSLIGTELYEQYF. The CDR3 DNA reads TGTGCCAGCAGCTTGATCGGGACGGAACTATACGAGCAGTACTTC. Supplemented by reference TRBV11-2 and TRBJ2-7, the full variable domain reads EAGVAQSPRYKIIEKRQSVAFWCNPISGHATLYWYQQILGQGPKLLIQFQNNGVVDDSQLPKDRFSAERLKGVDSTLKIQPAKLEDSAVYLCASSLIGTELYEQYFGPGTRLTVT.

The genes are TRBV13 and TRBJ2-2; 7 bases fit TRBD2. Germline V gene data show CDR1 as PRHDT and CDR2 as FYEKMQ (reference sequence). V was clipped by 5 bases and J by 5 bases; unmatched bases: 11. This CDR3 contains 16 residues. The CDR3 reads CASSPTTAGGTGELFF. CDR3 in DNA: TGTGCCAGCAGCCCCACGACAGCCGGGGGGACCGGGGAGCTGTTTTTT.

For this clonotype: The junction differs from germline at one of its ends, possibly a read error. The chain recombines TRBV4-1 with TRBJ1-1; no clear D. CDR1 and CDR2 (germline): MGHRA, YSYEKL. The CDR3 contains 15 residues. The CDR3 DNA is TGCGCCAGCAGCCTTCAGCCCCTAATGAACACTGAAACTTTCTTT. As protein: CASSLQPLMNTETFF.

The chain has TRBV7-2 and TRBJ2-3; 8 nucleotides match TRBD2. V lost 0 bases, J lost 2 bases, and 7 bases stayed unmatched. In germline, CDR1 is SGHTA, CDR2 FQGNSA. The CDR3 is made up of 17 amino acids. The CDR3: CASSLAALAVYTDTQYF. The DNA for the CDR3 is TGTGCCAGCAGCTTAGCGGCACTAGCGGTCTACACAGATACGCAGTATTTT.

This clonotype was counted once. This chain links TRBV10-2 with TRBJ1-2; D call uncertain. Trimming removed 3 bases at V and 1 base at J, with 9 bases between. Germline CDR1 is WSHSY and CDR2 is SAAADI. The CDR3 consists of 14 residues. The CDR3 loop is CASSELDYNYGYTF. The DNA for the CDR3 is TGCGCCAGCAGTGAATTGGACTATAACTATGGCTACACCTTC.

This clonotype was observed a few times. A read error may be the cause here, since a much bigger clone is one base away. The chain employs TRBV6-6 and TRBJ1-2; 7 positions match TRBD1. From germline, CDR1 is MNHNY and CDR2 SVGAGI (reference sequence). The CDR3 has 12 residues. V was pared by 8 bases and J by 4 bases, with 4 bases of the junction left unmatched. This CDR3 is CASATGSYGYTF. CDR3 DNA sequence: TGTGCCAGCGCGACAGGGTCCTATGGCTACACCTTC.

A few counts support this clonotype. The CDR3 DNA follows: TGCAGTGCTAGAGATCCGAGGGCTGGGGCCAACGTCCTGACTTTC. It specifies CSARDPRAGANVLTF. This chain joins TRBV20-1 and TRBJ2-6; possible D gene TRBD2, 5 bases. The CDR3 is made up of 15 amino acids. Germline-derived CDR1 and CDR2 are DFQATT and SNEGSKA (reference sequence). Trimming pared 0 bases from V and 2 bases from J, leaving 8 bases between.

This clonotype was counted a few times. The gene calls are TRBV29-1 and TRBJ2-1, with D maybe TRBD1 (6 bases). The CDR3 contains 13 residues. The germline CDR1 and CDR2 sequences are SQVTM and ANQGSEA. V was trimmed by 6 bases and J by 3 bases, leaving 12 bases between them. CDR3: CSVILDSYNEQFF. Written as DNA, the CDR3 is TGCAGCGTGATACTGGACAGCTACAATGAGCAGTTCTTC.